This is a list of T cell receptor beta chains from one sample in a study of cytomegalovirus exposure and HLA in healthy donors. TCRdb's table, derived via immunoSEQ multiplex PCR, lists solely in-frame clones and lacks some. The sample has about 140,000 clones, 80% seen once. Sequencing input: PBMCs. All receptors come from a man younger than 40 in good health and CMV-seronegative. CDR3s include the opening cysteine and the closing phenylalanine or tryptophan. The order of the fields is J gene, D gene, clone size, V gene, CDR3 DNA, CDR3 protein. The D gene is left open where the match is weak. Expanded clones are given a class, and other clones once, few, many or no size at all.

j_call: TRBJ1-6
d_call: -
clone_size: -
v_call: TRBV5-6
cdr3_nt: TGTGCCAGCAGCTCAGTGTCGTGGTCCTATAATTCACCCCTCCACTTT
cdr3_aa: CASSSVSWSYNSPLHF

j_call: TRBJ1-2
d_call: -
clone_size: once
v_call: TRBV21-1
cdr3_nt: TGTGCCAGCAGCCCCCGGACAGGGGACTATGGCTACACCTTC
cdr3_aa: CASSPRTGDYGYTF

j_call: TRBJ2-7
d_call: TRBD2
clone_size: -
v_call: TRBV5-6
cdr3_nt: TGTGCCAGCAGCTTGAGCGGGAGATACTACGAGCAGTACTTC
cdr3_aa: CASSLSGRYYEQYF

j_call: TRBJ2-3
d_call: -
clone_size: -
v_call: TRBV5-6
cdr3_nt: TGTGCCAGCAGCTTGTTGCGTGACAGTATAGACACAGATACGCAGTATTTT
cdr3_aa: CASSLLRDSIDTDTQYF

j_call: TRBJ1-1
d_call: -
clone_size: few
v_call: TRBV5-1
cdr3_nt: TGCGCCAGCAGCTCTACTCCAGGATTACCTAACACTGAAGCTTTCTTT
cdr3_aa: CASSSTPGLPNTEAFF

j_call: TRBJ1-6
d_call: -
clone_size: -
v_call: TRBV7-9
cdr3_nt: TGTGCCAGCAGCTTACAGGGTGCCTTATCACCCCTCCACTTT
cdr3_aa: CASSLQGALSPLHF

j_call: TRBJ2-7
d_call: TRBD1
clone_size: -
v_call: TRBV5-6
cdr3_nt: TGTGCCAGCAGATTTACAGGGGCCTACGAGCAGTACTTC
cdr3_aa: CASRFTGAYEQYF

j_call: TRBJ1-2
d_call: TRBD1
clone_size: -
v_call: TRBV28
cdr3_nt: TGTGCCAGCAGTTTATCGGCAGGGGGCAACTATGGCTACACCTTC
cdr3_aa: CASSLSAGGNYGYTF

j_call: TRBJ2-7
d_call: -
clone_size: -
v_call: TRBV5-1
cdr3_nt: TGCGCCAGCAGCTGGCCTGGGCGAGGGATCTACGAGCAGTACTTC
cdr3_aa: CASSWPGRGIYEQYF

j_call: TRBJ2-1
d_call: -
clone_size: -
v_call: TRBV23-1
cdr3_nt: TGCGCCAGCAGTCAAAGGAGGCCCTCCTACAATGAGCAGTTCTTC
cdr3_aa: CASSQRRPSYNEQFF

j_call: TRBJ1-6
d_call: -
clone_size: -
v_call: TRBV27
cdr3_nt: TGTGCCAGCAGTTTCTCGCGGGGGGGTAATTCACCCCTCCACTTT
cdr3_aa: CASSFSRGGNSPLHF

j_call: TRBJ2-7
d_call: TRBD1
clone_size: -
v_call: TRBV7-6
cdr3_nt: TGTGCCAGCAGCTCGGGACAGAACTACGAGCAGTACTTC
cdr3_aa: CASSSGQNYEQYF

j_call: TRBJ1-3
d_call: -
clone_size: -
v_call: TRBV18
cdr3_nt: TGTGCCAGCTCACCGGCCCTAGGGAGCTCTGGAAACACCATATATTTT
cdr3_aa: CASSPALGSSGNTIYF

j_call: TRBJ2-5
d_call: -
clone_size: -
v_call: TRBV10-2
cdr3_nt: TGCGCCACCCTGTTAGCTTCTTCAGAGACCCAGTACTTC
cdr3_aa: CATLLASSETQYF

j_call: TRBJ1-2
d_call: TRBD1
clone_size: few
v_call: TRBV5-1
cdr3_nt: TGCGCCAGCAGCCCAGGGGGTCCTGCTAACTATGGCTACACCTTC
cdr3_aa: CASSPGGPANYGYTF

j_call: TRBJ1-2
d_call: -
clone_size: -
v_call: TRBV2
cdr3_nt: TGTGCCAGCAGTGAAGCGCACAGCTACTATGGCTACACCTTC
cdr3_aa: CASSEAHSYYGYTF

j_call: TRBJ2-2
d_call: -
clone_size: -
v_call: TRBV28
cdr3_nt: TGTGCCAGCAGTGAGAGCACCGGGGAGCTGTTTTTT
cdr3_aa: CASSESTGELFF